The 9 T cell receptor beta chains given below trace back to one sample, sequenced in a study of beta chain features in type 1 diabetes. General study points: Shortening of TCRB CDR3s, moderate but significant, appeared in all four CD4+ subsets of Type 1 diabetes patients.

Their target antigens are unknown. The isolated RNA, all of it, was reverse transcribed, so expressed TCRB transcripts were what got sequenced. The protocol was immunoSEQ multiplex PCR, while the TCRdb copy is restricted to in-frame clones and leaves out a portion. The sample includes 500,000 to 850,000 clones, over 11% seen only once; the top ten take just under 0.04%. The specimen was naive CD4+ T cells from blood. These receptors were obtained from a man younger than 30 with type 1 diabetes.

The gene calls are TRBV11-2 and TRBJ2-2, with no clear D. Germline CDR1 SGHAT, CDR2 FQNNGV. The ends were cut back, 5 bases at V and 3 bases at J, with 7 bases in the middle. The CDR3 is 13 residues long. CDR3: CASSLSYTGELFF. CDR3 DNA sequence: TGTGCCAGCAGCCTATCTTACACCGGGGAGCTGTTTTTT.

This clone was found a few times. The rearrangement uses TRBV4-2 and TRBJ1-4; 8 nucleotides line up with TRBD1. V lost 5 bases to trimming and J lost 2 bases; unmatched junction nucleotides: 7. Germline V gene lookup returns CDR1 LGHNA and CDR2 YNFKEQ. This CDR3 contains 16 residues. The CDR3 spells CASSSDRGGTNEKLFF. CDR3 bases: TGTGCCAGCAGCAGCGACAGGGGTGGCACTAATGAAAAACTGTTTTTT.

This clone was observed a few times. This chain links TRBV28 with TRBJ2-1, with 10 bases identical to TRBD2. V trimming: 7 bases; J trimming: 9 bases; junction bases outside the gene matches: 9. CDR1 and CDR2 (germline): MDHEN, SYDVKM. The CDR3 runs 14 residues. CDR3 in amino acids: CASIAGGPAGEQFF. CDR3 nucleotides: TGTGCCAGCATAGCGGGAGGACCGGCAGGTGAGCAGTTCTTC.

The rearrangement uses TRBV5-1 and TRBJ2-3; D gene ambiguous. Trimming pared 3 bases from V and 0 bases from J, leaving 2 bases between. Germline assignment: CDR1 SGHRS and CDR2 YFSETQ. This CDR3 region has 12 residues. CDR3 coding DNA: TGCGCCAGCAGCTGGAGCACAGATACGCAGTATTTT. Protein: CASSWSTDTQYF.

This clone was picked up a small number of times. The chain recombines TRBV18 with TRBJ2-7; TRBD1 matches 7 bases. CDR3 length: 14 amino acids. Germline V CDR1 and CDR2: KGHSH, LQKENI. With V trimmed by 3 bases and J by 5 bases, 7 bases remained unmatched. The CDR3: CASSPLTDRDEQYF. CDR3 bases: TGTGCCAGCTCACCTCTGACAGACAGGGACGAGCAGTACTTC.

This chain links TRBV25-1 with TRBJ2-1; D is undetermined. The germline V gene encodes CDR1 MGHDK and CDR2 SYGVNS. The ends were cut back, 3 bases at V and 0 bases at J, with 9 bases in the middle. The CDR3 contains 15 residues. The CDR3 sequence: CASSDPGGSYNEQFF. CDR3 nucleotides: TGTGCCAGCAGTGATCCGGGTGGCTCCTACAATGAGCAGTTCTTC.

The chain carries TRBV30 and TRBJ1-5; D might be TRBD1 (6 bases). Germline V gives CDR1 GTSNPN, CDR2 SVGIG (reference sequence). Deletions cut 3 bases from V and 7 bases from J, with 13 bases between. The CDR3 sequence is 13 residues long. The chain's CDR3 is CAWSSGEGQPQHF. The CDR3 DNA follows: TGTGCCTGGAGCTCAGGGGAGGGGCAGCCCCAGCATTTT.

The genes are TRBV2 and TRBJ1-5; D call uncertain. Germline-derived CDR1 and CDR2 are SNHLY and FYNNEI. With 4 bases removed from V and 8 bases from J, the gap between germline ends came to 9 bases. This CDR3 spans 12 amino acids. DNA for the CDR3: TGTGCCAGCAGTGCCTTTACCGAGCCCCAGCATTTT. Its protein product is CASSAFTEPQHF.

The chain couples TRBV27 to TRBJ1-6; the D is unclear. Germline lookup yields CDR1 MNHEY and CDR2 SMNVEV (reference sequence). Trimming cost V 2 bases and J 7 bases, with 9 bases left between them. This CDR3 region has 14 residues. CDR3 nucleotide sequence: TGTGCCAGCAGTTTAGTGAAGGGAAATTCACCCCTCCACTTT. This translates into CASSLVKGNSPLHF.